This TCR beta chain was retrieved from a study of radiation and T cells in renal cell carcinoma. The study's findings and limits: Top tumor clonotypes rose in blood 2 weeks post-radiation, then contracted.

This clone appeared a single time. Its antigen is not identified. One junction end does not reproduce the germline sequence, and a read error may be involved. Documented time point: baseline pretreatment blood. Treatment here: 15 Gy SBRT to primary tumor, nephrectomy 4 weeks later. The protocol was immunoSEQ multiplex PCR, while the TCRdb copy is restricted to in-frame clones and leaves out a portion. This sample has approximately 94,000 clones, with 65% to 85% found just once. The CDR3 length is 16 residues. Looked up from germline, CDR1 is LGHNA and CDR2 is YSLEER. This TCR was sampled from a man in his 60s with renal cell carcinoma. The rearrangement uses TRBV4-3 and TRBJ2-1; 7 bases are a match to TRBD2. The sample in question was blood, obtained from a patient whose treatment included radiotherapy and nephrectomy. This chain's CDR3 is CASSQEAGGTYNEQFF. CDR3 DNA sequence: TGCGCCAGCAGCCAAGAAGCCGGGGGGACCTACAATGAACAGTTCTTC.